Listed below are T cell receptor beta chains from one sample, sequenced in a study of blood T cell repertoires in COVID-19. Sequencing used immunoSEQ multiplex PCR; TCRdb keeps in-frame clones, though not all of them. The sample lists tens of thousands of clones, roughly nine tenths occurring once. The sequencing sample was made of peripheral blood. The receptors shown here come from a man younger than 45 with acute or convalescent COVID-19. Each CDR3 is given with its conserved first and last residue. Each record gives: clone size, D gene, J gene, V gene, CDR3 DNA, CDR3 protein. D genes are given only for firm matches. For some rows the clone size is stated as once, few or many, or as a class when expanded; others skip it.

NA	NA	TRBJ2-7	TRBV3-1/TRBV3-2	TGTGCCAGCAGCCACGGCTCCTACGAGCAGTACTTC	CASSHGSYEQYF
NA	NA	TRBJ2-5	TRBV19	TGTGCCAGTAGTATAGTAGCGGAAGAGACCCAGTACTTC	CASSIVAEETQYF
NA	TRBD2	TRBJ2-7	TRBV5-6	TGTGCCAGCAGCTTCTCCGGGACTAGCGGGATGCCGTACTTC	CASSFSGTSGMPYF
NA	NA	TRBJ1-1	TRBV7-2	TGTGCCAGCAGCTTACGGCCCCCGGGGAGCACTGAAGCTTTCTTT	CASSLRPPGSTEAFF
once	TRBD2	TRBJ2-7	TRBV29-1	TGCAGCGTTGGGACGGGAGGGTTGGACGAGCAGTACTTC	CSVGTGGLDEQYF
NA	TRBD1	TRBJ2-2	TRBV6-1	TGTGCCAGCAGTGCTCCGGGACAGGGAGACGGCGGGGAGCTGTTTTTT	CASSAPGQGDGGELFF
NA	NA	TRBJ2-7	TRBV19	TGTGCCAGTAGCCTGCCCGACAGTCGCTACGAGCAGTACTTC	CASSLPDSRYEQYF
NA	TRBD2	TRBJ2-5	TRBV5-1	TGCGCCAGCAGCTCCATAGCGGGAGTGGTGGAGACCCAGTACTTC	CASSSIAGVVETQYF
NA	NA	TRBJ1-4	TRBV7-2	TGTGCCAGCAGCTTCCCGAACGGGGAAAAACTGTTTTTT	CASSFPNGEKLFF
NA	NA	TRBJ2-5	TRBV7-9	TGTGCCAGCAGCTTAGGGGCGGGGCAAGAGACCCAGTACTTC	CASSLGAGQETQYF
once	TRBD1	TRBJ2-5	TRBV5-4	TGTGCCCTCCGTAAGGCAGGGGGCCGGTCGGGGACCCAGTACTTC	CALRKAGGRSGTQYF
NA	NA	TRBJ2-7	TRBV6-5	TGTGCCAGCACTACAGGGTTGGGGTCCTACGAGCAGTACTTC	CASTTGLGSYEQYF
NA	TRBD1	TRBJ2-5	TRBV28	TGTGCCAGCAGACATCCTGGACAGGGGGCGATGGAGACCCAGTACTTC	CASRHPGQGAMETQYF
NA	TRBD1	TRBJ1-3	TRBV12-5	TGTGCTAGTGGTTTGGGCCCTCGCGAGGACAGGGGGCGAGTGTCTGGAAACACCATATATTTT	CASGLGPREDRGRVSGNTIYF
NA	NA	TRBJ2-2	TRBV14	TGTGCCAGCAGCCAAGCAGGACTACTCACCGGGGAGCTGTTTTTT	CASSQAGLLTGELFF
NA	NA	TRBJ1-1	TRBV2	TGTGCCAGCAGCCCGGCGCAGGGGAAACCAGCTTTCTTT	CASSPAQGKPAFF
NA	TRBD1	TRBJ2-3	TRBV5-1	TGCGCCAGCAGCTCCCCGGACAGGGGTGGACAAGATACGCAGTATTTT	CASSSPDRGGQDTQYF
NA	TRBD2	TRBJ2-2	TRBV6-5	TGTGCCAGCAATAGGGTAGCGGGAGGGGCCGGGGAGCTGTTTTTT	CASNRVAGGAGELFF
NA	TRBD2	TRBJ2-7	TRBV19	TGTGCCAGTAGTATCCCCTTAGCGGGAGCGGTCGAGCAGTACTTC	CASSIPLAGAVEQYF
NA	NA	TRBJ2-3	TRBV6-5	TGTGCCAGCAGACCCACTAGTAATGGTTGGGATACGCAGTATTTT	CASRPTSNGWDTQYF
NA	TRBD2	TRBJ2-2	TRBV5-1	TGCGCCAGCAGCTTTCTAGCGGCCACCCAGTGGGGTCAAAATGGCGGGGAGCTGTTTTTT	CASSFLAATQWGQNGGELFF
NA	NA	TRBJ2-1	TRBV11-2	TGTGCCAGCAGCCAAGCGGCAGGGCAGGGGTATGAGCAGTTCTTC	CASSQAAGQGYEQFF
few	NA	TRBJ1-2	TRBV2	TGTGCCAGCAGTGTCCAGGGTTATTCACAGGGCTACACCTTC	CASSVQGYSQGYTF
NA	NA	TRBJ2-7	TRBV21-1	TGTGCCAGCAGCAAAGACTTCACTTACGAGCAGTACTTC	CASSKDFTYEQYF
NA	NA	TRBJ1-6	TRBV2	TGTGCCAGCAGTCGCCGGGGGGCGAACGAATCACCCCTCCACTTT	CASSRRGANESPLHF
NA	TRBD2	TRBJ2-2	TRBV6-5	TGTGCCAGCTCCACTAGCGGGGGGAACACCGGGGAGCTGTTTTTT	CASSTSGGNTGELFF
NA	NA	TRBJ2-5	TRBV15	TGTGCCACCAGCAGAGATATTAGTGGAGAGACCCAGTACTTC	CATSRDISGETQYF
NA	NA	TRBJ2-5	TRBV5-1	TGCGCCAGCAGCCCCTCGACAGGCAGGCGAGAGACCCAGTACTTC	CASSPSTGRRETQYF
NA	NA	TRBJ2-7	TRBV5-4	TGTGCCAGCAGCTTAGGCGGGAACTCCTACGAGCAGTACTTC	CASSLGGNSYEQYF
few	NA	TRBJ1-1	TRBV28	TGTGCCAGCAGTCTACCCCCCGGACAGACCCACGCTTTCTTT	CASSLPPGQTHAFF
NA	NA	TRBJ2-1	TRBV7-2	TGTGCCAGCAGCTTAGCGTACACGTCCAATGAGCAGTTCTTC	CASSLAYTSNEQFF
NA	NA	TRBJ2-1	TRBV19	TGTGCCAGCGGGGACTCCTCCTACAATGAGCAGTTCTTC	CASGDSSYNEQFF
NA	TRBD2	TRBJ2-5	TRBV28	TGTGCCAGCAGTTTCCCCCAGACTAGCGGGAGTTGGGAAGAGACCCAGTACTTC	CASSFPQTSGSWEETQYF
NA	NA	TRBJ2-2	TRBV11-2	TGTGCCAGCACCGCGGACACCGGGGAGCTGTTTTTT	CASTADTGELFF
NA	NA	TRBJ2-7	TRBV12-3/TRBV12-4	TGTGCCAGCAGTTCGCCTAAGGAGCAGTACTTC	CASSSPKEQYF
NA	TRBD1	TRBJ1-3	TRBV5-6	TGTGCCAGCAGCATTGGACAGGTTGGAAACACCATATATTTT	CASSIGQVGNTIYF
NA	TRBD1	TRBJ2-2	TRBV7-7	TGTGCTAGCTCCGGGACAGGGATTAACACCGGGGAGCTGTTTTTT	CASSGTGINTGELFF
NA	NA	TRBJ2-5	TRBV6-6	TGTGCCAGCAGTTACTCGATTTCAGGGGAAGTAGAGACCCAGTACTTC	CASSYSISGEVETQYF
NA	TRBD1	TRBJ1-5	TRBV7-2	TGTGCCAGCAGCTATGACAGGGGACATCAGCCCCAGCATTTT	CASSYDRGHQPQHF
NA	TRBD2	TRBJ2-1	TRBV10-1	TGCGCCAGCAGTGAGCTTTCAAGCGGGAACAATGAGCAGTTCTTC	CASSELSSGNNEQFF